A selection of T cell receptor beta chains follows, all from one sample in a study of T-cell reconstitution after alpha-beta-depleted transplantation in children. TCRdb reprocessed the PCR reads with MiXCR, giving one entry per CDR3 protein. Among approximately 170,000 distinct CDR3 sequences listed, 11% were seen once. The source material was PBMCs, sampled before TCRalphabeta/CD19-depleted stem cell transplant. The receptor source for this set is a boy younger than 10 with acute myeloid leukemia, due to receive a stem cell transplant. The CDR3 runs from the conserved cysteine through the conserved F or W. The D gene is left open where the match is weak. Clone size is shown for a subset of rows, as once, few, many or a class of expanded clone.

j_call,clone_size,d_call,v_call,cdr3_nt,cdr3_aa
TRBJ1-1,-,TRBD1,TRBV7-3,TGTGCCAGCAGCTCAACACAGGGGTCTGAAGCTTTCTTT,CASSSTQGSEAFF
TRBJ1-5,many,-,TRBV27,TGTGCCAGCAGTTTATCGTTCGGGGGGGGGAATCAGCCCCAGCATTTT,CASSLSFGGGNQPQHF
TRBJ2-5,-,-,TRBV6-2/TRBV6-3,TGTGCCAGCAGTTACTCCGCAGGACAAGAGACCCAGTACTTC,CASSYSAGQETQYF
TRBJ1-5,many,-,TRBV12-3/TRBV12-4,TGTGCCAGCAGTTTAATCGAGGGCCAGCCCCAGCATTTT,CASSLIEGQPQHF
TRBJ1-5,many,TRBD1,TRBV4-1,TGCGCCAGCAGCCCGGGACAGGGGAATCAGCCCCAGCATTTT,CASSPGQGNQPQHF
TRBJ1-5,many,-,TRBV12-3/TRBV12-4,TGTGCCAGCAGTCCAGGGGCCCCACGGAGCAATCAGCCCCAGCATTTT,CASSPGAPRSNQPQHF
TRBJ2-1,many,-,TRBV6-5,TGTGCCAGCAGTTACTCAGGGACCTCCTACAATGAGCAGTTCTTC,CASSYSGTSYNEQFF
TRBJ2-3,-,-,TRBV27,TGTGCCAGCAGTTTTGGCCTAGGAGCGGATACGCAGTATTTT,CASSFGLGADTQYF
TRBJ1-1,many,-,TRBV15,TGTGCCACCAGCAGAGATGAGGTGGGTGAAGCTTTCTTT,CATSRDEVGEAFF
TRBJ2-1,-,TRBD2,TRBV20-1,TGCAGTGTTAGGAAGGGACTATCCTCCTACAATGAGCAGTTCTTC,CSVRKGLSSYNEQFF
TRBJ2-1,many,-,TRBV5-1,TGCGCCAGCAGCTTGGCGTACGATGAGCAGTTCTTC,CASSLAYDEQFF
TRBJ1-3,many,-,TRBV12-3/TRBV12-4,TGTGCCAGCAGTTTAAGATCGCGCGGAAACACCATATATTTT,CASSLRSRGNTIYF
TRBJ2-3,many,-,TRBV28,TGTGCCAGCAGTTTTAGGGACAGCACAGATACGCAGTATTTT,CASSFRDSTDTQYF
TRBJ2-5,-,-,TRBV7-9,TGTGCCAGCAGCCCCGCTCAAGAGACCCAGTACTTC,CASSPAQETQYF
TRBJ1-2,many,-,TRBV11-1,TGTGCCAGCAGCTCCAGCTTGGATTCTTCGGGGGTCTATGGCTACACCTTC,CASSSSLDSSGVYGYTF
TRBJ2-3,many,-,TRBV7-6,TGTGCCAGCAGCTTATTGGGGGGCACAGATACGCAGTATTTT,CASSLLGGTDTQYF
TRBJ1-1,many,-,TRBV5-6,TGTGCCAGCAGCGGCACATCCCAGAGGGTGAACACTGAAGCTTTCTTT,CASSGTSQRVNTEAFF
TRBJ2-5,many,-,TRBV7-9,TGTGCCAGCAGCTTAGCGCGTGGGCAGAGCCCCAGGGAGACCCAGTACTTC,CASSLARGQSPRETQYF
TRBJ1-2,many,-,TRBV7-9,TGTGCCAGCAGCCCACCAGAGAGGGACTATGGCTACACCTTC,CASSPPERDYGYTF
TRBJ2-1,-,TRBD2,TRBV6-4,TGTGCCAGCTGTCCTGCCCCTGGGACTAGGGTGAAAAGTAGCGAGCAGTTCTTC,CASCPAPGTRVKSSEQFF
TRBJ1-2,many,-,TRBV4-1,TGCGCCAGCAGCCAAGTCGGACGGCGTAACTATGGCTACACCTTC,CASSQVGRRNYGYTF
TRBJ1-1,many,-,TRBV20-1,TGCAGTGCTAGGGAACAGTTGAACACTGAAGCTTTCTTT,CSAREQLNTEAFF